The rows below give T cell receptor beta chains drawn from one sample of a study of shared clonotypes between healthy human individuals. Sequencing was performed with immunoSEQ multiplex PCR; in TCRdb, only in-frame clones are kept and a portion is missing. The sample yields about 1.5 million clones, 95% to 99% seen once. The sequencing input was naive CD4+ T cells sorted from blood. All receptors come from a man between 25 and 39 years old in good health. The CDR3 runs from the conserved cysteine through the conserved F or W. D genes are given only for firm matches.

TRBV10-3,NA,TRBJ2-1,CAISERGMVNEQFF,TGTGCCATCAGTGAACGGGGGATGGTCAATGAGCAGTTCTTC
TRBV7-9,NA,TRBJ2-7,CASSLSGVDEQYF,TGTGCCAGCAGCTTATCGGGAGTAGACGAGCAGTACTTC
TRBV9,NA,TRBJ1-5,CASSDQVDSNQPQHF,TGTGCCAGCAGCGACCAGGTTGATAGCAATCAGCCCCAGCATTTT
TRBV5-4,NA,TRBJ2-1,CASSPPARSNEQFF,TGTGCCAGCAGCCCCCCGGCACGTTCCAATGAGCAGTTCTTC
TRBV18,TRBD1,TRBJ1-2,CASSPLDRVDYGYTF,TGTGCCAGCTCACCCCTGGACAGGGTGGACTATGGCTACACCTTC
TRBV27,TRBD2,TRBJ2-7,CASSLSGAITSGYHYEQYF,TGTGCCAGCAGTTTATCGGGGGCGATTACTAGCGGATACCACTACGAGCAGTACTTC
TRBV5-1,NA,TRBJ1-2,CASSLAGMGGYTF,TGCGCCAGCAGCTTGGCAGGAATGGGTGGCTACACCTTC
TRBV5-8,NA,TRBJ2-7,CASSLERIQGTRQYF,TGTGCCAGCAGCTTGGAGAGGATTCAGGGAACGCGGCAGTACTTC
TRBV7-3,TRBD1,TRBJ2-5,CASSPTGAETQYF,TGTGCCAGCAGCCCAACAGGGGCAGAGACCCAGTACTTC
TRBV7-2,NA,TRBJ2-7,CASSLTGYGEQYF,TGTGCCAGCAGCTTAACCGGGTACGGCGAGCAGTACTTC
TRBV2,NA,TRBJ1-1,CASSEDVHPAEAFF,TGTGCCAGCAGTGAAGATGTCCATCCGGCTGAAGCTTTCTTT
TRBV5-8,TRBD2,TRBJ2-3,CASSLLILAGADTQYF,TGTGCCAGCAGCTTGCTAATCCTAGCGGGTGCAGATACGCAGTATTTT
TRBV20-1,NA,TRBJ2-5,CSARASPGQYF,TGCAGTGCTAGAGCCTCACCAGGACAGTACTTC
TRBV6-1,NA,TRBJ2-3,CASSIRLPDTQYF,TGTGCCAGCAGTATACGGCTTCCAGATACGCAGTATTTT
TRBV7-8,TRBD2,TRBJ2-3,CASSLRRLADTDTQYF,TGTGCCAGCAGCTTAAGGAGACTAGCGGACACAGATACGCAGTATTTT
TRBV28,NA,TRBJ1-5,CASTLNSQFPNQPQHF,TGTGCCAGCACCTTGAATTCGCAATTCCCCAATCAGCCCCAGCATTTT
TRBV6-5,NA,TRBJ2-7,CASSPPGGYEQYF,TGTGCCAGCAGTCCCCCAGGGGGGTACGAGCAGTACTTC
TRBV9,NA,TRBJ2-3,CASSESPAIADTQYF,TGTGCCAGCAGCGAGTCCCCGGCCATAGCAGATACGCAGTATTTT
TRBV18,TRBD1,TRBJ1-5,CASSHRGLGNQPQHF,TGTGCCAGCTCACACAGGGGGCTCGGGAATCAGCCCCAGCATTTT
TRBV6-6,TRBD1,TRBJ1-4,CASSQGQGAFEKLFF,TGTGCCAGCAGTCAGGGACAGGGGGCGTTTGAAAAACTGTTTTTT
TRBV7-2,NA,TRBJ2-3,CASSLVRDTQYF,TGTGCCAGCAGTTTGGTGAGAGATACGCAGTATTTT
TRBV7-9,NA,TRBJ2-5,CASSLLEETQYF,TGTGCCAGCAGCTTACTAGAAGAGACCCAGTACTTC